These 17 T cell receptor beta chains share one sample of origin, sequenced in a study of T-cell reconstitution after alpha-beta-depleted transplantation in children. This sample's TCRbeta library carried unique molecular identifier barcodes. TCRdb re-called the PCR reads through MiXCR, storing one row per CDR3 protein. The sample holds about 980,000 distinct CDR3 sequences, about 29% seen once. This sample comprised PBMCs, mostly from graft donor cells, obtained 360 days after TCRalphabeta/CD19-depleted stem cell transplant. The receptors originated from a boy in the first two years of life who had a stem cell transplant for SCID, so the T cells may come from the graft donor.

In DNA form, the CDR3 reads TGCGCCAGCAGGGGCGAGGGACAGGGGGTCCACGAGCAGTACTTC. Its protein is CASRGEGQGVHEQYF. The V and J genes are TRBV5-1 and TRBJ2-7; 11 bases align to TRBD1. CDR3 length: 15 residues. V gave up 5 bases and J gave up 5 bases; unmatched junction bases: 9. CDR1 and CDR2 (germline): SGHRS, YFSETQ.

The V call is TRBV29-1, the J call TRBJ1-2; D is possibly TRBD1 (6 bases). Germline lookup yields CDR1 SQVTM and CDR2 ANQGSEA. The length of the CDR3 is 13 residues. With 4 bases removed from V and 4 bases from J, the gap between germline ends came to 13 bases. The CDR3 loop is CSVGNQGIYGYTF. The CDR3 DNA reads TGCAGCGTTGGAAACCAGGGGATCTATGGCTACACCTTC.

The CDR3, as DNA: TGTGCCAGCAGTTTAGCGGGACGGCCAAATGAAAAACTGTTTTTT. Its translation is CASSLAGRPNEKLFF. This sequence joins TRBV12-3 or TRBV12-4 and TRBJ1-4; D may be TRBD1 (5 bases). The CDR3 runs to 15 residues. V dropped 0 bases and J dropped 5 bases, with 10 bases sitting between them.

As DNA, the CDR3 is TGTGCCAGCAGCGGATATGCGGAGGATACGCAGTATTTT. Protein product: CASSGYAEDTQYF. The chain has TRBV7-2 and TRBJ2-3; no firm D call. CDR1 is SGHTA, CDR2 FQGNSA, per germline. V lost 5 bases and J lost 6, with 12 bases in between. There are 13 residues in the CDR3.

This clonotype was counted ten times or more. The CDR3 sequence: CASKGPRDRVTGELFF. The CDR3 DNA reads as TGTGCCAGCAAGGGTCCCCGGGACAGGGTCACCGGGGAGCTGTTTTTT. This chain connects TRBV3-1 to TRBJ2-2; 9 bases match TRBD1. The length of the CDR3 is 16 residues. Germline assignment: CDR1 LGHDT and CDR2 YNNKEL (reference sequence). V shed 7 bases, J shed 4 bases, and the junction held 10 bases outside the gene matches.

The J gene is TRBJ1-1, the V gene TRBV6-5; tentatively, D is TRBD1 (5 bases). Germline assignment: CDR1 MNHEY and CDR2 SVGAGI. V gave up 2 bases and J gave up 4 bases, with 11 bases separating them. This CDR3 has 14 residues. This chain's CDR3 is CASSYGGLGTEAFF. The CDR3 nucleotides are TGTGCCAGCAGTTACGGGGGTCTGGGCACTGAAGCTTTCTTT.

The chain has TRBV7-6 and TRBJ2-1; D is ambiguous. The V and J ends lost 1 base and 7 bases respectively, with 11 bases between them. Germline lookup yields CDR1 SGHVS and CDR2 FNYEAQ. This CDR3 has 14 residues. The CDR3, as DNA: TGTGCCAGCAGCTTAGTCCCTTTGGCTAATGAGCAGTTCTTC. It yields the protein CASSLVPLANEQFF.

This clonotype was seen a handful of times. The chain employs TRBV7-2 and TRBJ1-5; D remains ambiguous. CDR1 is SGHTA and CDR2 is FQGNSA in the germline V gene. V was pared by 6 bases and J by 0 bases, with 15 bases between. The CDR3 extends over 16 amino acids. CDR3 protein: CASSRWAEDSNQPQHF. CDR3 bases: TGTGCCAGCAGTCGGTGGGCAGAGGATAGCAATCAGCCCCAGCATTTT.

The table lists this clonotype with a few counts. V usage is TRBV12-3 or TRBV12-4 and J usage is TRBJ2-3; 7 bases are shared with TRBD1. The CDR3 extends over 16 amino acids. Trimming took 6 bases from V and 0 from J; bases not matched to a gene: 9. The CDR3 protein is CASRRGTVGSTDTQYF. As DNA, the CDR3 is TGTGCCAGCAGACGAGGGACAGTTGGTAGCACAGATACGCAGTATTTT.

V usage is TRBV29-1 and J usage is TRBJ2-7, with 7 bases fitting TRBD1. The CDR3 is 16 amino acids. The germline V gene has CDR1 SQVTM and CDR2 ANQGSEA. J lost 0 bases, V lost 4 bases, and 12 bases had no gene match. The CDR3 spells CSVVAWGRDSSYEQYF. The CDR3 coding sequence is TGCAGCGTTGTGGCGTGGGGACGGGACAGCTCCTACGAGCAGTACTTC.

Only a few counts were recorded for this clonotype. V and J are TRBV27 and TRBJ1-2; maybe TRBD1 (5 bases). The CDR3 length is 15 residues. V dropped 3 bases and J dropped 2 bases, with 13 bases sitting between them. Germline V CDR1 and CDR2: MNHEY, SMNVEV (reference sequence). CDR3 DNA: TGTGCCAGCAGTTTTCGTCAGGGTCCCAACTATGGCTACACCTTC. Protein sequence: CASSFRQGPNYGYTF.

This clonotype was detected only a few times. J is TRBJ1-6 and V is TRBV25-1; 7 bases line up with TRBD1. Trimming cost V 3 bases and J 7 bases; bases outside gene matches: 6. Germline values: CDR1 MGHDK, CDR2 SYGVNS. This CDR3 contains 15 residues. CDR3 in DNA: TGTGCCAGCAGTGATCGGGGACAGCTGAATTCACCCCTCCACTTT. Amino acids: CASSDRGQLNSPLHF.

Only a few counts were recorded for this clonotype. The rearrangement uses TRBV28 and TRBJ2-4, with a weak D call TRBD1 (5 bases). The CDR3 consists of 15 residues. CDR1 MDHEN and CDR2 SYDVKM come from the germline V gene. V lost 3 bases to trimming and J lost 0 bases, with 9 bases between them. CDR3: CASSFQGLAKNIQYF. DNA for the CDR3: TGTGCCAGCAGTTTCCAGGGATTAGCCAAAAACATTCAGTACTTC.

V is TRBV18 and J is TRBJ1-5; no definite D call. Trimming stripped 3 bases from V and 4 bases from J, with 7 bases between. This CDR3 has 13 amino acids. Germline V gives CDR1 KGHSH, CDR2 LQKENI. Here the CDR3 DNA reads TGTGCCAGCTCACCTTCTTGGAATCAGCCCCAGCATTTT. Translating it yields CASSPSWNQPQHF.

This chain connects TRBV12-3 or TRBV12-4 to TRBJ2-5; D possibly corresponds to TRBD1 (6 bases). V was trimmed by 3 bases and J by 2 bases, leaving 10 bases between them. The CDR3 runs 14 residues. The CDR3: CASSLATGQETQYF. CDR3 in DNA: TGTGCCAGCAGTTTGGCTACAGGGCAAGAGACCCAGTACTTC.

This clonotype has only a few counts. The gene calls are TRBV15 and TRBJ2-7; the D is unclear. The length of the CDR3 is 15 residues. Germline V gene data show CDR1 as LNHNV and CDR2 as YYDKDF (reference sequence). Between the trimmed V and J ends, which lost 1 base and 0 bases, there was a span of 10 bases. In DNA form, the CDR3 reads TGTGCCACCAGCAGAGCTTGGGTCGGCTCCTACGAGCAGTACTTC. Protein sequence: CATSRAWVGSYEQYF.

CDR3 DNA sequence: TGTGCCAGCAGCTTACTGGAAGGGCCTAAGAACACCGGGGAGCTGTTTTTT. It codes for CASSLLEGPKNTGELFF. The V and J genes are TRBV7-3 and TRBJ2-2; D uncertain. Trimming removed 2 bases at V and 1 base at J, with 14 bases between. CDR3 length equals 17 residues. Germline-derived CDR1 and CDR2 are SGHTA and FQGTGA.